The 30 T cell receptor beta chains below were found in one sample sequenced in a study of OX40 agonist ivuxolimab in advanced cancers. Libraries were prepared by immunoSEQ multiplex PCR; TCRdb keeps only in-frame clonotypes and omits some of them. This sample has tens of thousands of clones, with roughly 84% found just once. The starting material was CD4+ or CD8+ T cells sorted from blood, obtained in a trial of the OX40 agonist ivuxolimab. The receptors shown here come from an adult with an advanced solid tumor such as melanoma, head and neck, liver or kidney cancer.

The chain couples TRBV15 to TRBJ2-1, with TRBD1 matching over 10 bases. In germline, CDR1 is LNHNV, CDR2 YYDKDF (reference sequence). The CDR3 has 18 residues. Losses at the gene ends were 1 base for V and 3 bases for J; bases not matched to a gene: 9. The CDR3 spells CATSRAKTGGPIYNEQFF. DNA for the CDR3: TGTGCCACCAGCAGAGCTAAGACAGGGGGCCCAATCTACAATGAGCAGTTCTTC.

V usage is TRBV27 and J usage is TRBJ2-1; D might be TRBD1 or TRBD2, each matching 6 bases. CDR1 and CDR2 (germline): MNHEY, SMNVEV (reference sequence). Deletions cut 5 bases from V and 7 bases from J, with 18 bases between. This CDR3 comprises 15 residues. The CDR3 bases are TGTGCCAGCAGTCGACAGAGGGGGGCCTTAAATGAGCAGTTCTTC. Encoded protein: CASSRQRGALNEQFF.

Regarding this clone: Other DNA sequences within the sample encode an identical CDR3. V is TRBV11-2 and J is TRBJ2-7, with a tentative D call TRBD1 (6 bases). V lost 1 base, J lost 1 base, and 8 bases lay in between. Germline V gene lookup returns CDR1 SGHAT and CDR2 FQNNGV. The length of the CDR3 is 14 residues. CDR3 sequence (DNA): TGTGCCAGCAGCTTAGTGGGGGCATCCTACGAGCAGTACTTC. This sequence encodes CASSLVGASYEQYF.

CDR3: CASSSLSGARYEQYF. The CDR3 DNA follows: TGTGCCAGCAGCTCGCTCTCGGGGGCGAGGTACGAGCAGTACTTC. The chain recombines TRBV5-4 with TRBJ2-7, with D possibly being TRBD1 or TRBD2 (6 bases each). The V gene lost 3 bases and the J gene lost 4 bases, with 17 bases spanning the gap. The germline gives CDR1 SGHNT, CDR2 YYREEE (reference sequence). The CDR3 extends over 15 amino acids.

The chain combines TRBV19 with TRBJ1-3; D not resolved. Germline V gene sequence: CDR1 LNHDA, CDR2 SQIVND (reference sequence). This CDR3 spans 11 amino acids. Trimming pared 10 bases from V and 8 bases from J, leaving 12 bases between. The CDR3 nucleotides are TGTGCCACCGGTATATCGGACACCATATATTTT. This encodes CATGISDTIYF.

The CDR3 sequence is CASSQADSRGYTF. In DNA, the CDR3 is TGCGCCAGCAGCCAAGCCGACTCAAGGGGCTACACCTTC. The V and J genes are TRBV4-1 and TRBJ1-2; D gene unclear. Deletions cut 1 base from V and 8 bases from J, with 11 bases between. There are 13 residues in the CDR3. CDR1 is MGHRA, CDR2 YSYEKL, per germline.

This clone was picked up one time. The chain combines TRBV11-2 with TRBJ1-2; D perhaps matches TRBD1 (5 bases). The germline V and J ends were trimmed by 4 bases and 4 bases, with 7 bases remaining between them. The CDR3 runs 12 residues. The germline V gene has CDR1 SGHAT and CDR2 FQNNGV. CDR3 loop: CASSSQGYGYTF. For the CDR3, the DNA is TGTGCCAGCAGCTCGCAGGGCTATGGCTACACCTTC.

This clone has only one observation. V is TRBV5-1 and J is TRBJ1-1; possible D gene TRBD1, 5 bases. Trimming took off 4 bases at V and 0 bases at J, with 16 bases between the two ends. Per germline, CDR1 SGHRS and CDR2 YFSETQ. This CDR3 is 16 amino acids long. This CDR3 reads CASSPRAGIMNTEAFF. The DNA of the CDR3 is TGCGCCAGCAGCCCACGGGCAGGGATCATGAACACTGAAGCTTTCTTT.

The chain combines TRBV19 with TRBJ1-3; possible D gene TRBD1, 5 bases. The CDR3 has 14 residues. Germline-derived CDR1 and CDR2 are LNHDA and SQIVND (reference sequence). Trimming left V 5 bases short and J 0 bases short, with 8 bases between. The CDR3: CASSPGYSGNTIYF. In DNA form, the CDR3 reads TGTGCCAGTAGTCCAGGGTACTCTGGAAACACCATATATTTT.

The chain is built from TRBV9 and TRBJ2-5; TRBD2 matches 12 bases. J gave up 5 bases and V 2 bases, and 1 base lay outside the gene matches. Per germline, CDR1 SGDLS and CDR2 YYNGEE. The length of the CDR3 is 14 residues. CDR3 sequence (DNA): TGTGCCAGCAGCGTGGGGACTAGCGGGGAGACCCAGTACTTC. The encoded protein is CASSVGTSGETQYF.

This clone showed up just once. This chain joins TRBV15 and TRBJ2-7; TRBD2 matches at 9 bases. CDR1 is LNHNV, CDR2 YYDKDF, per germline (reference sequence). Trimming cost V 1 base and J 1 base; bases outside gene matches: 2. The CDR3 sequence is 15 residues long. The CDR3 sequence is CATSRGTSVSYEQYF. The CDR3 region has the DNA TGTGCCACCAGCAGAGGGACTAGCGTATCCTACGAGCAGTACTTC.

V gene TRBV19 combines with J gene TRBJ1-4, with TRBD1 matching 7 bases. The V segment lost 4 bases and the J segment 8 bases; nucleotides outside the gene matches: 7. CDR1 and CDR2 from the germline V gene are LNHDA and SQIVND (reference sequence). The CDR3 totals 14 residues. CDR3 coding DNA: TGTGCCAGTAGTAATGACAGGGCTGAAGAAAAACTGTTTTTT. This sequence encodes CASSNDRAEEKLFF.

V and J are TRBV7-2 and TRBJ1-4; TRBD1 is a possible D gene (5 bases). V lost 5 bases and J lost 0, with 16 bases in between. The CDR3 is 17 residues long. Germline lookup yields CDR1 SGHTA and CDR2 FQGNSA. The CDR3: CASSVTTDPATNEKLFF. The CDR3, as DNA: TGTGCCAGCAGCGTAACGACAGACCCTGCAACTAATGAAAAACTGTTTTTT.

The CDR3 nucleotides are TGTGCCAGCAGTGACTCGACTAGCGGGGGGGATGAGCAGTTCTTC. Translated, it gives CASSDSTSGGDEQFF. The chain combines TRBV6-4 with TRBJ2-1, with TRBD2 matching over 14 bases. Per germline, CDR1 MRHNA and CDR2 SNTAGT. The CDR3 covers 15 residues. J was trimmed by 8 bases and V by 0 bases; bases with no gene match: 0.

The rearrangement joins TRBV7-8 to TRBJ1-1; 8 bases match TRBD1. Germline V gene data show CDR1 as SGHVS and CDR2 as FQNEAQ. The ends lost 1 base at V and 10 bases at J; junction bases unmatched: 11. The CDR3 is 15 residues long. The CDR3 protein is CASSLESVTGGRAFF. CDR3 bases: TGTGCCAGCAGCTTAGAATCCGTCACAGGGGGGAGAGCTTTCTTT.

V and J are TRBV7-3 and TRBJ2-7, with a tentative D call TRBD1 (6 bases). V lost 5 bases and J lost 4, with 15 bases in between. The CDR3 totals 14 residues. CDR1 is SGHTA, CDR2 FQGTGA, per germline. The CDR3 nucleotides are TGTGCCAGCAGCCAGGACAGACCCGGGTACGAGCAGTACTTC. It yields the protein CASSQDRPGYEQYF.

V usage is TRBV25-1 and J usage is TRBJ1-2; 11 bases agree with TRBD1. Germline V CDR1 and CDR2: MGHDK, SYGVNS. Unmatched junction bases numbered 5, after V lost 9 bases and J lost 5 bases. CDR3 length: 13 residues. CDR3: CASRGQGAYGYTF. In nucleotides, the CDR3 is TGTGCCAGTCGCGGACAGGGGGCTTATGGCTACACCTTC.

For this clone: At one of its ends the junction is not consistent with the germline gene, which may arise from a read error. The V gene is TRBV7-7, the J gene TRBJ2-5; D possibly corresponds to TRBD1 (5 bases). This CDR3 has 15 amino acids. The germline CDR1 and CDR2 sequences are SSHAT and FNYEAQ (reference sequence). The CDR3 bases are TGTGCTAGCAGCTTAGGGGTAGGGCTGGGAGAGACCCAGTACTTC. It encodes CASSLGVGLGETQYF.

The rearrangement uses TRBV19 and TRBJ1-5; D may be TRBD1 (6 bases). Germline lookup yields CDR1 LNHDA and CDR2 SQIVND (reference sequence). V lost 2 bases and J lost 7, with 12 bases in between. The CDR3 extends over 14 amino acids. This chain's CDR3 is CASSIKGGWQPQHF. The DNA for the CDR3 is TGTGCCAGTAGTATAAAGGGGGGCTGGCAGCCCCAGCATTTT.

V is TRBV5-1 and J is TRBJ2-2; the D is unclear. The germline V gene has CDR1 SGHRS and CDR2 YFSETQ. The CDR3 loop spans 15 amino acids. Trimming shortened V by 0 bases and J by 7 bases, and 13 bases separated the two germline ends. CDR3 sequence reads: CASSLAAGSGGELFF. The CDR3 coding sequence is TGCGCCAGCAGCTTGGCAGCAGGCTCGGGCGGGGAGCTGTTTTTT.

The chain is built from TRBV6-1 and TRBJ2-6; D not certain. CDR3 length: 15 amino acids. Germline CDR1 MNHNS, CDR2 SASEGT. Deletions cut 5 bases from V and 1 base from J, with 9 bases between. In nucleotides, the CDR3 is TGTGCCAGCAGTCAGCCTGGGTCTGGGGCCAACGTCCTGACTTTC. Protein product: CASSQPGSGANVLTF.

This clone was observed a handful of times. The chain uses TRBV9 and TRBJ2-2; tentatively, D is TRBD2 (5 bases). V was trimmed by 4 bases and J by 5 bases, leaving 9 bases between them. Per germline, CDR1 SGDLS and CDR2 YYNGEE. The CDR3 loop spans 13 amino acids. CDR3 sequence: CASSRTVTGELFF. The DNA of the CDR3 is TGTGCCAGCAGCCGGACTGTGACCGGGGAGCTGTTTTTT.

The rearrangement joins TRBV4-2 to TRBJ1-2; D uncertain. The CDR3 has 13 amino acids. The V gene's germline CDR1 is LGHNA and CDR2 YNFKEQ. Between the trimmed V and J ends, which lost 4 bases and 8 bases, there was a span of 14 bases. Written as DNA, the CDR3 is TGTGCCAGCAGCCCTGCCGGGGAAGGGGGCTACACCTTC. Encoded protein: CASSPAGEGGYTF.

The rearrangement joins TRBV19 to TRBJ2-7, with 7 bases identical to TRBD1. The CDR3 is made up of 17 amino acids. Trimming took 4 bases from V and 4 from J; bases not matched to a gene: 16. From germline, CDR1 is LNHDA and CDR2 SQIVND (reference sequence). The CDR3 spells CASSSVLGTVRTYEQYF. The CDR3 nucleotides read TGTGCCAGTAGTAGTGTTTTAGGGACAGTCCGGACTTACGAGCAGTACTTC.

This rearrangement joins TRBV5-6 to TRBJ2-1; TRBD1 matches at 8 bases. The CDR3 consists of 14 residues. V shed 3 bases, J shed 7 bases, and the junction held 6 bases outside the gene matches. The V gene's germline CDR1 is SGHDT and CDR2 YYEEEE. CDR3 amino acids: CASSYPDRDNEQFF. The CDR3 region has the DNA TGTGCCAGCAGCTATCCGGACAGGGATAATGAGCAGTTCTTC.

CDR3 bases: TGTGCCTGGAAATTGGCGATGCCGAACACTGAAGCTTTCTTT. It codes for CAWKLAMPNTEAFF. V is TRBV30 and J is TRBJ1-1; no definite D call. Looked up from germline, CDR1 is GTSNPN and CDR2 is SVGIG (reference sequence). CDR3 length: 14 amino acids. V gave up 4 bases and J gave up 1 base, with 13 bases separating them.

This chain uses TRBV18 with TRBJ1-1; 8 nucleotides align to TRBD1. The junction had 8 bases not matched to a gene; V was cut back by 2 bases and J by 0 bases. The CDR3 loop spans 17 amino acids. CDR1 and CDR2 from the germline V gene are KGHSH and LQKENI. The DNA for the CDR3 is TGTGCCAGCTCACCATACAAGCAGGGGGCGATGAACACTGAAGCTTTCTTT. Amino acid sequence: CASSPYKQGAMNTEAFF.

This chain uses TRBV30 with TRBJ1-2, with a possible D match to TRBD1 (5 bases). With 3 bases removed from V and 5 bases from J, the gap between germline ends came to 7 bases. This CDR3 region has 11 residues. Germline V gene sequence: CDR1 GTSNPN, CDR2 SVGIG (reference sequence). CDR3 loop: CAWRRGYGYTF. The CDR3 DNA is TGTGCCTGGAGAAGGGGATATGGCTACACCTTC.

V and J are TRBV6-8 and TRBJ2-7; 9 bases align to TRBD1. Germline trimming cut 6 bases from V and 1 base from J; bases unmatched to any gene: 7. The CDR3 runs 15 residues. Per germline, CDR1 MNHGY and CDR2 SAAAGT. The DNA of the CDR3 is TGTGCCAGCAGCTGGGGGACAGGGACGTCCTACGAGCAGTACTTC. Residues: CASSWGTGTSYEQYF.

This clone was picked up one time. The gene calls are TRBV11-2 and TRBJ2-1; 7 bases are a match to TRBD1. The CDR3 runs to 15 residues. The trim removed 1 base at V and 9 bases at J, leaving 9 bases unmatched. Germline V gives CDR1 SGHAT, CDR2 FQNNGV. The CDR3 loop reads CASSLVTGVVTEQFF. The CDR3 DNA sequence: TGTGCCAGCAGCTTAGTTACAGGGGTGGTAACTGAGCAGTTCTTC.